This TCR beta chain emerged from a study of follicular helper T cells after annual influenza vaccination. Study at large: Across the 2013-2014, 2014-2015 and 2015-2016 vaccination seasons, some subjects were resampled. General study results and limits: Recurrent ICOS+CD38+ cTfh clonotypes included tetramer and AIM influenza-specific ones. Change in circulating plasmablasts correlated with ICOS+CD38+ cTfh clonality change.

Clones were read by immunoSEQ multiplex PCR, and TCRdb kept only the in-frame ones, dropping some. In the table there are around 25,000 clones, 80% to 90% of which are singletons. Time point here: 2014-2015 season, pre-vaccination. Subjects lived in the community and lacked influenza vaccine within the prior 6 months. This CDR3 has 18 residues. V dropped 1 base and J dropped 3; count of bases not matched to a gene: 15. Germline CDR1 reads SGDLS; CDR2 reads YYNGEE. Notes on this clone: Its antigen is as yet unknown.

Sequenced here: CXCR5+ CD38- circulating T follicular helper cells from blood, sampled on the day of influenza vaccination. Documented subset: circulating Tfh, non-naive CD4+CXCR5+PD-1+ (ICOS+CD38+ or ICOS-CD38-). The rearrangement links TRBV9 to TRBJ1-2, with TRBD1 matching 7 bases. This TCR derives from an adult who received the influenza vaccine. CDR3 sequence: CASSVTQGQTSKYYGYTF. CDR3 in DNA: TGTGCCAGCAGCGTAACCCAGGGACAGACCTCGAAATACTATGGCTACACCTTC. The full variable domain, in which reference TRBV9 and TRBJ1-2 provide the parts outside the CDR3, is DSGVTQTPKHLITATGQRVTLRCSPRSGDLSVYWYQQSLDQGLQFLIQYYNGEERAKGNILERFSAQQFPDLHSELNLSSLELGDSALYFCASSVTQGQTSKYYGYTFGSGTRLTVV.